These T cell receptor beta chains were read from a single sample in a study of blood T cell repertoires in COVID-19. TCRdb keeps only in-frame clones here, not all; method: immunoSEQ multiplex PCR. The table records some 410,000 clones, 70% to 90% of them present only once. Source material: PBMCs or T cells enriched from blood (not recorded which). The source is a woman aged 30 to 39 with acute COVID-19. CDR3s leave out the opening cysteine and the closing phenylalanine or tryptophan.

V	CDR3
TRBV9	ASSATGTTMDTQY
TRBV30	AWNRNTEAF
TRBV3-1/TRBV3-2	ASSLDRGNSPLH
TRBV6-5	ASSLQGLNSPLH
TRBV10-3	AISPGTSGGQETQY
TRBV11-2	ASSFRTGSDEQY
TRBV5-1	ASSFQGAQLGELF
TRBV6-5	ASRWDRNQPQH
TRBV18	ASSLAQGYEQY
TRBV6-5	ASSYSGLIQPQH
TRBV5-1	ASSLEEPRQDTYEQY
TRBV10-3	AISATGEGTEAF
TRBV19	ASSVRIGHDRDGNQPQH
TRBV12-5	ASGLVIGGVRDTQY
TRBV5-1	ASSLEVTSGGRGETQY
TRBV11-3	ASSLGQGAKSDTQY
TRBV5-1	ASSLTPGTGGTEAF
TRBV19	ASSVQGRSNQPQH
TRBV2	ASRRDRVAEQF
TRBV29-1	SVNRDRGMWHTQY
TRBV24-1	ATSAGQKQETQY
TRBV11-2	ASSLEDRGHYSNQPQH
TRBV21-1	ASSKVMGAGGTEDYGYT
TRBV6-5	ASRVGDTGELF
TRBV7-9	ASSLLVEQY
TRBV30	AWSHRGCAYNSPLH
TRBV3-1/TRBV3-2	ASSRRTGGSGNEKLF
TRBV6-5	ASLRGFNEQF
TRBV29-1	SVGARLTDTQY
TRBV3-1/TRBV3-2	ASSPGTGGSSYNSPLH
TRBV7-9	ASSLERGNYEQY
TRBV4-3	ASSQGQGDTQY
TRBV6-5	ASGSSEGRSTEAF
TRBV5-1	ASSPRAGWGGNEKLF
TRBV18	ASSPGGLYEQY
TRBV3-1/TRBV3-2	ASSQRGRQTDTQY
TRBV5-6	ASSSRVSGPQH
TRBV10-2	ASRDPTTGLNYGYT
TRBV5-4	ASSRLMTGGVNSPLH
TRBV4-3	ASSQDLWQMIYGYT
TRBV9	ASSVASGANVLT
TRBV25-1	ARPGTALQPQH
TRBV30	AWRAKTGLNTEAF
TRBV10-3	AISSDRGDSPLH
TRBV27	ASSLGQGYGYT
TRBV10-3	ASNGGQSNQPQH
TRBV19	ASSPERDRYLNYEQY
TRBV6-4	ASSGRVAGSSYNEQF
TRBV2	ASGNRDSLLYGYT
TRBV7-9	ASSDSNQPQH
TRBV9	ASSAEGQGNSPLH
TRBV5-5	ASSRTTGNVNYGYT
TRBV9	ASSRGGGQVNTEAF
TRBV27	ATPGGCEKLF
TRBV6-2/TRBV6-3	ASSWSGGARRDGELF
TRBV10-3	AISEFAGDNNEQF
TRBV10-2	ASNNQETQY